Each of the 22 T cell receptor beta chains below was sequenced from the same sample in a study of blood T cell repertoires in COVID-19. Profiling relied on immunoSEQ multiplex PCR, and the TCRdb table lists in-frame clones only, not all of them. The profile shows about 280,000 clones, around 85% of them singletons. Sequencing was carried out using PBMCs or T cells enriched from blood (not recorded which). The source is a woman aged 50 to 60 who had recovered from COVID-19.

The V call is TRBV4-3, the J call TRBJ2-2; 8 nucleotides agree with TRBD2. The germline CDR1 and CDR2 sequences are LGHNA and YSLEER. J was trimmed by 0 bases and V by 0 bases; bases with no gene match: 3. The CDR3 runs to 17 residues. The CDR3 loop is CASSQEISGANTGELFF. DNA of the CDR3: TGCGCCAGCAGCCAAGAAATTAGCGGGGCGAACACCGGGGAGCTGTTTTTT.

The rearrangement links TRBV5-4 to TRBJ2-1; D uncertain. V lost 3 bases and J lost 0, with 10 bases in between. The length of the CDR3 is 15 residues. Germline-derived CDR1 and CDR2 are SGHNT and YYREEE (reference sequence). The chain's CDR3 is CASSSQKSSYNEQFF. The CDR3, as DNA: TGTGCCAGCAGCTCACAGAAAAGCTCCTACAATGAGCAGTTCTTC. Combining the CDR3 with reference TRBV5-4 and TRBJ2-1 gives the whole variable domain ETGVTQSPTHLIKTRGQQVTLRCSSQSGHNTVSWYQQALGQGPQFIFQYYREEENGRGNFPPRFSGLQFPNYSSELNVNALELDDSALYLCASSSQKSSYNEQFFGPGTRLTVL.

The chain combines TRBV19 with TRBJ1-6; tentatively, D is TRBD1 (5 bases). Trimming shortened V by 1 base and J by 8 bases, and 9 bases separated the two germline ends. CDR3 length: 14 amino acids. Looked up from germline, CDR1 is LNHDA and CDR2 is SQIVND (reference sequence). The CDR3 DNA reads TGTGCCAGTAGTATAGCCGGGGGTCATTCACCCCTCCACTTT. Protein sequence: CASSIAGGHSPLHF.

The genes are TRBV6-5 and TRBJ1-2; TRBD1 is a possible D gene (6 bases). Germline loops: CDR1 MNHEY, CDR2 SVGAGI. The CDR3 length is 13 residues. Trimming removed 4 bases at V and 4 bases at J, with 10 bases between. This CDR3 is CASSSDRTYGYTF. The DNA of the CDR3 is TGTGCCAGCAGTTCCGACAGGACCTATGGCTACACCTTC.

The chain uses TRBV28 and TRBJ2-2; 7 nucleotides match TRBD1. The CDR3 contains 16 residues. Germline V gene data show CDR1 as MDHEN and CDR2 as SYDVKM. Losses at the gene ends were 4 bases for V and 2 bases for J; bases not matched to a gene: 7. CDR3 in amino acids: CASSSRDRINTGELFF. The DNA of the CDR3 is TGTGCCAGCAGTTCCCGGGACAGAATCAACACCGGGGAGCTGTTTTTT.

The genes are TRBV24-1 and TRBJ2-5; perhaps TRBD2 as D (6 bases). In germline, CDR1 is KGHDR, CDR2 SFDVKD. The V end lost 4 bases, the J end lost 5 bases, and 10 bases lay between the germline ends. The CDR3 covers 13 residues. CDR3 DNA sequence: TGTGCCACCAGTGACTGGGGGGAGGAGACCCAGTACTTC. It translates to CATSDWGEETQYF.

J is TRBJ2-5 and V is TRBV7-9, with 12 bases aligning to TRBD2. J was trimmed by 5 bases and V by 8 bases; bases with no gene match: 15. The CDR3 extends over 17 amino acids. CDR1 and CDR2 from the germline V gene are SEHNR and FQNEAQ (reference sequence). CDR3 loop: CASSARWRTSGEETQYF. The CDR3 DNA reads TGTGCCAGCTCCGCCCGGTGGAGGACTAGCGGGGAGGAGACCCAGTACTTC.

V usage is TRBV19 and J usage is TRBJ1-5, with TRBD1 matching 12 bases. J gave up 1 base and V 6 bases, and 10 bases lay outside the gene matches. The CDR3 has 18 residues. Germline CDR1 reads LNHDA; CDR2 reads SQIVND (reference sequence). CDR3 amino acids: CASSQGTGGGLSNQPQHF. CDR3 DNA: TGTGCCAGTAGCCAAGGGACAGGGGGCGGTTTGAGCAATCAGCCCCAGCATTTT.

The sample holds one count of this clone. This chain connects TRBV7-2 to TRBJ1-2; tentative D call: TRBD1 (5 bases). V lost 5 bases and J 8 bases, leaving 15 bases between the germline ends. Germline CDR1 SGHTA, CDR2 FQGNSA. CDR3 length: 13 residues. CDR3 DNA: TGTGCCAGCAGCCTGGACATGTTTAGAGGCTACACCTTC. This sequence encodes CASSLDMFRGYTF.

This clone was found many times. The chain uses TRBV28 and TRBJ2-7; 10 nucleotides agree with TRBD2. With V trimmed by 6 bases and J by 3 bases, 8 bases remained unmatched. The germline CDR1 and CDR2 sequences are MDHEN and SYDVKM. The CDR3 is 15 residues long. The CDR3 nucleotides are TGTGCCAGCAGATCCAGACTAGCGGGCCTCTACGAGCAGTACTTC. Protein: CASRSRLAGLYEQYF. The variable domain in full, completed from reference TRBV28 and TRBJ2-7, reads DVKVTQSSRYLVKRTGEKVFLECVQDMDHENMFWYRQDPGLGLRLIYFSYDVKMKEKGDIPEGYSVSREKKERFSLILESASTNQTSMYLCASRSRLAGLYEQYFGPGTRLTVT.

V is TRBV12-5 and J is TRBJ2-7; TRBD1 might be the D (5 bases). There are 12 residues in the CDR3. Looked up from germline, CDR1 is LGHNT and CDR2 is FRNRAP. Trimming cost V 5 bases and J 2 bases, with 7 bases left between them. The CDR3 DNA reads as TGTGCTAGTGGTCTCAGGGCCTACGAGCAGTACTTC. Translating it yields CASGLRAYEQYF.

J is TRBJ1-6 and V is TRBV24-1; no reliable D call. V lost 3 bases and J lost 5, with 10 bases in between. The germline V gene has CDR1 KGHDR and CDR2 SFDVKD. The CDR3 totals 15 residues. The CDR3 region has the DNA TGTGCCACCAGTGATAGCGGGAATCATAATTCACCCCTCCACTTT. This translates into CATSDSGNHNSPLHF.

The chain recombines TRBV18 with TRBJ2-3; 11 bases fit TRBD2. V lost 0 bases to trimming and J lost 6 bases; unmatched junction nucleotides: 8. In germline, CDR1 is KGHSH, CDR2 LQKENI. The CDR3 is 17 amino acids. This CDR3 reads CASSPPGSTSGGDTQYF. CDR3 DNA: TGTGCCAGCTCACCACCGGGTTCAACTAGCGGGGGCGATACGCAGTATTTT.

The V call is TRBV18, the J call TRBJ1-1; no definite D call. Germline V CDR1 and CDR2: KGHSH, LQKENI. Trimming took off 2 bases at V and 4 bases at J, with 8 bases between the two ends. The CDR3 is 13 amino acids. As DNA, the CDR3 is TGTGCCAGCTCACCAACGCTAGCCACTGAAGCTTTCTTT. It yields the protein CASSPTLATEAFF.

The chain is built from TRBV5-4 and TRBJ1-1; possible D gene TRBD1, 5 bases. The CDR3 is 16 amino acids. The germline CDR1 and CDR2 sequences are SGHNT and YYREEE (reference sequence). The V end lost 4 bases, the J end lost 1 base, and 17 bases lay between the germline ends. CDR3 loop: CASSLGWGRRNTEAFF. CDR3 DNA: TGTGCCAGCAGCCTCGGGTGGGGGAGGCGGAACACTGAAGCTTTCTTT.

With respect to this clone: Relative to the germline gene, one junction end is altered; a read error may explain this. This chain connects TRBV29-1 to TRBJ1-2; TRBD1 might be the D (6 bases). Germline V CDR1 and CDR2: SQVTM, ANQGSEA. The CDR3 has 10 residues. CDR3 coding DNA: TGCAGCGTGGACCAAACCGGGACACCCTTC. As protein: CSVDQTGTPF. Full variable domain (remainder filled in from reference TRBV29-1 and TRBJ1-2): SAVISQKPSRDICQRGTSLTIQCQVDSQVTMMFWYRQQPGQSLTLIATANQGSEATYESGFVIDKFPISRPNLTFSTLTVSNMSPEDSSIYLCSVDQTGTPFGSGTRLTVV.

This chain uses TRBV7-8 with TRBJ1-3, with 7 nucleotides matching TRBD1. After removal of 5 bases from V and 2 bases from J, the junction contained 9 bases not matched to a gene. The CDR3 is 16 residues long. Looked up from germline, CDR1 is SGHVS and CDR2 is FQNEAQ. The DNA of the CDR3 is TGTGCCAGCAGCCCACGGACAGGTCTCACTGGAAACACCATATATTTT. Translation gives CASSPRTGLTGNTIYF.

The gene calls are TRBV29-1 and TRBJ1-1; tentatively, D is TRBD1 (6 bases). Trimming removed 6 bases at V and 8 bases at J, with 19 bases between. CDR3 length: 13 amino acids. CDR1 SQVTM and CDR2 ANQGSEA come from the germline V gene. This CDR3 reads CSVAQAQGIEAFF. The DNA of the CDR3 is TGCAGCGTCGCGCAAGCCCAGGGGATCGAAGCTTTCTTT.

The CDR3: CASSQLLIVAQYF. The CDR3 bases are TGTGCCAGCAGCCAATTACTTATAGTGGCGCAGTATTTT. This sequence joins TRBV5-6 and TRBJ2-3; unclear D gene. The CDR3 runs 13 residues. The V end was cut by 4 bases, the J end by 10 bases, with 16 bases between. The V gene's germline CDR1 is SGHDT and CDR2 YYEEEE.

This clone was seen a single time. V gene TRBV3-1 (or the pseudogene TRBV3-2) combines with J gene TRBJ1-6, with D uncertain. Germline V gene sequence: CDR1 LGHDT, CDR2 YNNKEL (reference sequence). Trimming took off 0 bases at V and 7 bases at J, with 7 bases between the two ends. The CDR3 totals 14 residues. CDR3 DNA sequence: TGTGCCAGCAGCCAAGATTTCGGGAATTCACCCCTCCACTTT. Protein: CASSQDFGNSPLHF.

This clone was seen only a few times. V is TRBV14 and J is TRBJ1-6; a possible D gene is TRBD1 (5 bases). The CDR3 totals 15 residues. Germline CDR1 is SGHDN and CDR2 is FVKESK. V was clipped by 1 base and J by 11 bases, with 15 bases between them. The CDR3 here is CASSQGTGTGTPLHF. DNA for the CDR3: TGTGCCAGCAGCCAAGGGACCGGGACTGGAACACCCCTCCACTTT.

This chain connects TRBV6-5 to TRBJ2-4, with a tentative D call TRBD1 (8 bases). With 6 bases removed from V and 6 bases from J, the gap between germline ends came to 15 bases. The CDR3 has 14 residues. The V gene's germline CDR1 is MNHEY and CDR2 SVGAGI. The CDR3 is CASRPTGGGNIQYF. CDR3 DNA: TGTGCCAGCAGGCCTACAGGGGGGGGAAACATTCAGTACTTC.